Shown below are 5 T cell receptor beta chains from a single sample sequenced in a study of identical twins (TCRdb year 2016). Library generation was performed with 5' RACE. Sequenced using an Illumina HiSeq 2000. TCRdb trimmed the raw reads at Q25, called clones with MiXCR and kept productive beta chains. Duplicate CDR3 protein sequences are folded into a single record with the most common DNA and genes. This sample is represented by about 390,000 distinct CDR3 sequences; approximately 10% of them were singletons. Of the sample, 8% to 10% is held by the ten largest clones. Input material: naive T cells sorted from blood. This sample's cell subset or site label indicates: cells isolated with a human naive T-cell isolation kit. The receptors were gathered from a woman aged 50 to 60 in good health.

The gene calls are TRBV21-1 and TRBJ1-5; TRBD1, the table's D call, was not compared with the DNA. TRBV21-1 is a documented pseudogene. The CDR3 contains 15 residues. CDR3 nucleotide sequence: TGTGCCAGCAGCAAAGTCCCGACAGGGAATCAGCCCCAGCATTTT. It codes for CASSKVPTGNQPQHF.

This clonotype showed up just once. The chain employs TRBV20-1 and TRBJ2-7; TRBD1 matches at 7 bases. CDR3 length equals 12 residues. Germline lookup yields CDR1 DFQATT and CDR2 SNEGSKA (reference sequence). J lost 4 bases, V lost 1 base, and 1 base had no gene match. The CDR3 DNA reads as TGCAGTGCTAGAGGGGACAGATACGAGCAGTACTTC. The encoded protein is CSARGDRYEQYF.

The chain is built from TRBV28 and TRBJ2-1; 9 bases line up with TRBD2. This CDR3 comprises 14 residues. The V segment lost 3 bases and the J segment 10 bases; nucleotides outside the gene matches: 7. Germline V lookup: CDR1 MDHEN, CDR2 SYDVKM. This CDR3 is CASSFRASGDEQFF. As DNA, the CDR3 is TGTGCCAGCAGTTTTCGGGCTAGCGGGGACGAGCAGTTCTTC.

This clonotype showed up many times. The chain has TRBV29-1 and TRBJ2-2, with 10 bases aligning to TRBD1. The CDR3 runs 15 residues. Germline loops: CDR1 SQVTM, CDR2 ANQGSEA. The ends lost 6 bases at V and 6 bases at J; junction bases unmatched: 10. This CDR3 is CSVGPGTGAPGELFF. CDR3 bases: TGCAGCGTCGGACCCGGGACAGGGGCTCCCGGGGAGCTGTTTTTT.

There are many counts of this clonotype. The rearrangement uses TRBV2 and TRBJ2-1; D remains unclear. CDR1 and CDR2 (germline): SNHLY, FYNNEI. V lost 4 bases and J lost 8, with 6 bases in between. There are 11 residues in the CDR3. The CDR3 spells CASSAIYEQFF. Here the CDR3 DNA reads TGTGCCAGCAGTGCGATCTATGAGCAGTTCTTC.